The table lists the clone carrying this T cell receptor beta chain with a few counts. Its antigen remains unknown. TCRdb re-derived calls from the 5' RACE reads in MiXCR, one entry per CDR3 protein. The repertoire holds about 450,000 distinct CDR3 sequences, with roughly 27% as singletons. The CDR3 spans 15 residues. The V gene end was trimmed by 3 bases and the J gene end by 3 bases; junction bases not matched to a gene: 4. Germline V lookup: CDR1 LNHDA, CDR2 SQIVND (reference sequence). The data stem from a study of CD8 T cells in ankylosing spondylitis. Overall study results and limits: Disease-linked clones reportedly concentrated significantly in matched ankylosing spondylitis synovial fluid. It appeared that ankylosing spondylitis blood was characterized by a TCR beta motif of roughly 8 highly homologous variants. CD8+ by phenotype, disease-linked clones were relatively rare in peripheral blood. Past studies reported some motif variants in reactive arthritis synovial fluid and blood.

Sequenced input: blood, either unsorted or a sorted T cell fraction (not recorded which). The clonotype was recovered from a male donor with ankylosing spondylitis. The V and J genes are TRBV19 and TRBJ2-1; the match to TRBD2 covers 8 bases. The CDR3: CASSMPGLGYNEQFF. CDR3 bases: TGTGCCAGTAGTATGCCGGGACTAGGCTACAATGAGCAGTTCTTC.